This T cell receptor (beta chain) was sequenced during a study of T cells after yellow fever vaccination. Study results and caveats: High-abundance clonotypes from the bulk population could contaminate FACS-sorted repertoires.

V was clipped by 0 bases and J by 0 bases, with 12 bases between them. The CDR3 loop spans 16 amino acids. Germline CDR1 reads SEHNR; CDR2 reads FQNEAQ (reference sequence). A universal primer site and UMIs were added as TCR cDNA was made by 5'RACE template switching. TCRdb used MiXCR to reprocess the 5' RACE reads, holding one entry per CDR3 protein. The table lists about 170,000 distinct CDR3 sequences, approximately 11% of them singletons, with 35% to 40% in the top ten. A word on this clonotype: Its antigen is still unknown.

Sequenced material: CD8+ T cells sorted from PBMCs, taken 15 days after the yellow fever booster vaccination. This clonotype was sampled from a man aged 18 to 29 who received the YFV17D yellow fever vaccine. The J gene is TRBJ2-7, the V gene TRBV7-9; the D is unclear. The CDR3 here is CASSLAAGPSSYEQYF. DNA of the CDR3: TGTGCCAGCAGCTTAGCGGCTGGCCCGAGCTCCTACGAGCAGTACTTC.